This is a list of T cell receptor beta chains from one sample in a study of cytomegalovirus exposure and HLA in healthy donors. Method: immunoSEQ multiplex PCR; TCRdb's copy keeps in-frame clones and lacks some. The sample records more than 140,000 clones, approximately 88% being singletons. Material: PBMCs. The source is a woman younger than 35 in good health and CMV-seropositive. Both conserved end residues are part of each CDR3. A D gene is named only where the DNA matches it firmly. Expanded clones are given a class, and other clones once, few, many or no size at all.

J: TRBJ2-7; V: TRBV5-1; D: TRBD1; size: NA; DNA: TGCGCCAGCAGCTTGGTGGCAGGGGGTTCCTACGAGCAGTACTTC; CDR3: CASSLVAGGSYEQYF
J: TRBJ2-7; V: TRBV6-1; D: NA; size: once; DNA: TGTGCCAGCAGGGACAGAGGGACCTACGAGCAGTACTTC; CDR3: CASRDRGTYEQYF
J: TRBJ2-2; V: TRBV5-1; D: NA; size: many; DNA: TGCGCCAGCAGCTTGGCCCAGCGGGCGAACACCGGGGAGCTGTTTTTT; CDR3: CASSLAQRANTGELFF
J: TRBJ2-7; V: TRBV7-8; D: NA; size: NA; DNA: TGTGCCAGCAGCTGGACAGTCTACGAGCAGTACTTC; CDR3: CASSWTVYEQYF
J: TRBJ1-1; V: TRBV30; D: TRBD1; size: NA; DNA: TGTGCCTGGTGTCAGCTCGGACAGGCGAACACTGAAGCTTTCTTT; CDR3: CAWCQLGQANTEAFF
J: TRBJ2-7; V: TRBV11-3; D: TRBD1; size: NA; DNA: TGTGCCAGCAGCACGAACAGGGGGCTGGGCGAGCAGTACTTC; CDR3: CASSTNRGLGEQYF
J: TRBJ2-7; V: TRBV6-5; D: TRBD1; size: NA; DNA: TGTGCCAGCAGTTACTCCTGGACAGGAGTTTCCCACGAGCAGTACTTC; CDR3: CASSYSWTGVSHEQYF
J: TRBJ2-7; V: TRBV2; D: NA; size: NA; DNA: TGTGCCAGCAGTGGGGGGGATTTTCTTGGGCAGTACTTC; CDR3: CASSGGDFLGQYF
J: TRBJ2-5; V: TRBV11-2; D: TRBD2; size: NA; DNA: TGTGCCAGCAGCTCTGGGACTAGCGGGGGGAAAGAGACCCAGTACTTC; CDR3: CASSSGTSGGKETQYF
J: TRBJ1-1; V: TRBV29-1; D: TRBD1; size: NA; DNA: TGCAGCGTTGAAGGGGACAGGGGTGCCACTGAAGCTTTCTTT; CDR3: CSVEGDRGATEAFF
J: TRBJ2-7; V: TRBV4-3; D: TRBD1; size: NA; DNA: TGCGCCAGCAGCCTCAGCTCTAGGGGGCCCTACGAGCAGTACTTC; CDR3: CASSLSSRGPYEQYF
J: TRBJ1-3; V: TRBV29-1; D: NA; size: NA; DNA: TGCAGCGTTGAATCCCCTTACAGAAACACCATATATTTT; CDR3: CSVESPYRNTIYF
J: TRBJ2-3; V: TRBV29-1; D: TRBD2; size: NA; DNA: TGCAGCGTCACGCGGACTAGCGAAATCGGCACAGATACGCAGTATTTT; CDR3: CSVTRTSEIGTDTQYF
J: TRBJ2-7; V: TRBV16; D: TRBD1; size: NA; DNA: TGTGCCAGCAGCCAAGCATTCGACAGGGGGCATATCTACGAGCAGTACTTC; CDR3: CASSQAFDRGHIYEQYF
J: TRBJ1-2; V: TRBV5-4; D: TRBD1; size: few; DNA: TGTGCCAGCAGCCCGCCCGACAGGGGAGATGGCGGCTACACCTTC; CDR3: CASSPPDRGDGGYTF
J: TRBJ1-2; V: TRBV7-9; D: TRBD1; size: NA; DNA: TGTGCCAGCAGCTTAGGGGACAGGGGCCTCCTCTATGGCTACACCTTC; CDR3: CASSLGDRGLLYGYTF
J: TRBJ1-2; V: TRBV19; D: NA; size: NA; DNA: TGTGCCAGTAGTATATGGCAGGGTAGAGGCTACACCTTC; CDR3: CASSIWQGRGYTF
J: TRBJ2-7; V: TRBV21-1; D: NA; size: once; DNA: TGTGCCAGCAGCCCCAGGGGATTCAGCGAGCAGTACTTC; CDR3: CASSPRGFSEQYF
J: TRBJ2-7; V: TRBV30; D: NA; size: NA; DNA: TGTGCCTCGGGACTGAACTTCTACGAGCAGTACTTC; CDR3: CASGLNFYEQYF
J: TRBJ1-1; V: TRBV30; D: NA; size: NA; DNA: TGTGCCTGGAGTCCAGGGAACACTGAAGCTTTCTTT; CDR3: CAWSPGNTEAFF
J: TRBJ2-3; V: TRBV18; D: NA; size: NA; DNA: TGTGCCAGCTCACCGGTAAGTTCGGCAGATACGCAGTATTTT; CDR3: CASSPVSSADTQYF
J: TRBJ2-7; V: TRBV6-5; D: NA; size: NA; DNA: TGTGCCAGCAGTTACTCGCCCAGCGCTAGCTCCTACGAGCAGTACTTC; CDR3: CASSYSPSASSYEQYF
J: TRBJ2-7; V: TRBV27; D: NA; size: NA; DNA: TGTGCCACAGCCCCTACGGGAGCCTACGAGCAGTACTTC; CDR3: CATAPTGAYEQYF
J: TRBJ1-1; V: TRBV2; D: NA; size: NA; DNA: TGTGCCAGCAGTGAAGAATTGGGCTTCACTGAAGCTTTCTTT; CDR3: CASSEELGFTEAFF
J: TRBJ2-5; V: TRBV11-1; D: NA; size: NA; DNA: TGTGCCAGCAGCTTAGTTCAGGGGGGAGGAGAGACCCAGTACTTC; CDR3: CASSLVQGGGETQYF
J: TRBJ2-1; V: TRBV4-3; D: TRBD1; size: NA; DNA: TGCGCCAGCAGCCAAGATCGGTCGTTACAGGGCAGGGGGTACAATGAGCAGTTCTTC; CDR3: CASSQDRSLQGRGYNEQFF
J: TRBJ1-3; V: TRBV5-4; D: NA; size: once; DNA: TGTGCCAGCAGCTTGACACAGAGCTCTGGAAACACCATATATTTT; CDR3: CASSLTQSSGNTIYF
J: TRBJ2-7; V: TRBV11-2; D: NA; size: NA; DNA: TGTGCCAGCAGCTTAGGCCAGAACGAGCAGTACTTC; CDR3: CASSLGQNEQYF